This T cell receptor (beta chain) was sequenced for a study of cytomegalovirus exposure and HLA in healthy donors. Study results and caveats: Most observed TCR sequences were rare, whereas some public TCRs were detected in many donors.

The primer mix had 60 Vbeta and 13 Jbeta primers. Method: immunoSEQ multiplex PCR; TCRdb's copy keeps in-frame clones and lacks some. The sample yields roughly 150,000 clones, about 75% seen once. CDR3 length: 13 residues. Between the trimmed V and J ends, which lost 0 bases and 2 bases, there was a span of 5 bases. Germline CDR1 and CDR2: SEHNR and FQNEAQ (reference sequence). As regards this clone: What it binds is not known.

The receptor's source is a man younger than 30 in good health and CMV-seronegative. This chain uses TRBV7-9 with TRBJ2-7, with unresolved D. Sequences were obtained from PBMCs. CDR3 in DNA: TGTGCCAGCAGCTTAGCGGCAGCCTACGAGCAGTACTTC. Encoded protein: CASSLAAAYEQYF.